This passage covers 32 T cell receptor beta chains from one sample sequenced in a study of CD8 T cells in ankylosing spondylitis. Via MiXCR, TCRdb re-called the 5' RACE reads, giving one row per CDR3 protein. The table has fewer than 250,000 distinct CDR3 sequences, about 10% seen once. The sequencing input was blood, either unsorted or a sorted T cell fraction (not recorded which). Receptors originate from a male donor with ankylosing spondylitis or in good health (not recorded which).

This clonotype came up many times. The V call is TRBV5-1, the J call TRBJ2-5; the D gene is possibly TRBD2 (6 bases). V dropped 3 bases and J dropped 4 bases, with 16 bases sitting between them. This CDR3 contains 15 residues. The germline V gene encodes CDR1 SGHRS and CDR2 YFSETQ. The CDR3 sequence: CASSYSTTRGETQYF. DNA for the CDR3: TGCGCCAGCAGCTATAGTACGACTAGAGGAGAGACCCAGTACTTC.

This clonotype was observed a handful of times. The V and J genes are TRBV5-1 and TRBJ1-2, with 11 bases fitting TRBD1. The CDR3 loop spans 13 amino acids. Germline values: CDR1 SGHRS, CDR2 YFSETQ. The J segment lost 7 bases and the V segment lost 5 bases, leaving 4 bases of the junction unmatched. CDR3 in amino acids: CASSSDRGLGYTF. The CDR3 DNA sequence: TGCGCCAGCAGTTCGGACAGGGGGCTTGGCTACACCTTC.

The sample holds many counts of this clonotype. This chain connects TRBV6-5 to TRBJ2-1, with 9 bases lining up with TRBD1. Trimming cost V 0 bases and J 6 bases; bases outside gene matches: 12. Germline V lookup: CDR1 MNHEY, CDR2 SVGAGI. The CDR3 runs to 18 residues. CDR3 amino acids: CASSYSVLGTGNPNEQFF. The CDR3 nucleotides are TGTGCCAGCAGTTACTCAGTTCTCGGGACAGGGAACCCCAATGAGCAGTTCTTC.

The table lists this clonotype with many counts. The chain links TRBV2 to TRBJ2-2, with D possibly being TRBD1 (6 bases). The CDR3 is made up of 15 amino acids. Trimming took 6 bases from V and 1 from J, leaving 12 bases between them. CDR1 is SNHLY and CDR2 is FYNNEI in the germline V gene. CDR3 in amino acids: CASSRGGLNTGELFF. DNA for the CDR3: TGTGCCAGCAGCAGGGGCGGTTTGAACACCGGGGAGCTGTTTTTT.

This clonotype has a count of ten or more. The gene calls are TRBV5-1 and TRBJ2-5, with a tentative D call TRBD1 (6 bases). CDR1 SGHRS and CDR2 YFSETQ come from the germline V gene. Trimming pared 4 bases from V and 2 bases from J, leaving 12 bases between. The CDR3 runs to 14 residues. CDR3: CASSRGHSQETQYF. CDR3 bases: TGCGCCAGCAGCCGGGGACATTCTCAAGAGACCCAGTACTTC.

The chain carries TRBV4-2 and TRBJ2-3; 13 bases map to TRBD2. The CDR3 length is 16 residues. Germline V gene data show CDR1 as LGHNA and CDR2 as YNFKEQ. Unmatched junction bases numbered 2, after V lost 1 base and J lost 4 bases. CDR3 loop: CASSQGTSGRSDTQYF. CDR3 DNA: TGTGCCAGCAGCCAAGGGACTAGCGGGAGATCAGATACGCAGTATTTT.

The genes are TRBV30 and TRBJ2-7; D ambiguous. CDR1 and CDR2 from the germline V gene are GTSNPN and SVGIG (reference sequence). The CDR3 runs 11 residues. The V end was cut by 3 bases, the J end by 7 bases, with 10 bases between. The chain's CDR3 is CAWSPSLEQYF. The CDR3 DNA sequence: TGTGCCTGGAGCCCTTCCCTTGAGCAGTACTTC.

In this sample, this clonotype turned up many times. The chain recombines TRBV18 with TRBJ2-5; D unclear. Germline CDR1 KGHSH, CDR2 LQKENI. The V end lost 3 bases, the J end lost 6 bases, and 5 bases lay between the germline ends. CDR3 length: 11 residues. CDR3 residues: CASSPDKTQYF. The CDR3 DNA reads TGTGCCAGCTCACCCGATAAGACCCAGTACTTC.

This chain links TRBV12-3 or TRBV12-4 with TRBJ1-2; D unclear. Deletions cut 3 bases from V and 6 bases from J, with 14 bases between. The CDR3 has 14 residues. The CDR3 coding sequence is TGTGCCAGCAGTTTGGGGAACACTCCCCATGGCTACACCTTC. This gives the protein CASSLGNTPHGYTF.

V is TRBV20-1 and J is TRBJ1-2; possible D gene TRBD1, 5 bases. Germline V gene sequence: CDR1 DFQATT, CDR2 SNEGSKA (reference sequence). There are 13 residues in the CDR3. Trimming cost V 5 bases and J 8 bases, with 18 bases left between them. The chain's CDR3 is CSAPSQGSSGYTF. CDR3 nucleotides: TGCAGTGCTCCCAGCCAGGGATCGAGCGGCTACACCTTC.

This clonotype was counted at least ten times. V usage is TRBV9 and J usage is TRBJ2-7, with TRBD1 matching over 10 bases. Trimming at V came to 3 bases and at J to 2 bases, leaving 5 bases not matched to a gene. The CDR3 loop spans 15 amino acids. Per the germline V gene, CDR1 is SGDLS and CDR2 is YYNGEE. CDR3 coding DNA: TGTGCCAGCAGCGAGCGGACAGGGGGGACCTACGAGCAGTACTTC. Translated: CASSERTGGTYEQYF.

This chain connects TRBV7-2 to TRBJ1-2, with D perhaps matching TRBD1 (5 bases). The CDR3 loop spans 16 amino acids. Trimming left V 3 bases short and J 5 bases short, with 19 bases between. Germline V gene data show CDR1 as SGHTA and CDR2 as FQGNSA. The CDR3 region is CASSLGLTGTEYGYTF. CDR3 sequence (DNA): TGTGCCAGCAGCTTGGGGTTGACCGGGACGGAGTATGGCTACACCTTC. Variable domain in full (rest from reference TRBV7-2 and TRBJ1-2): GAGVSQSPSNKVTEKGKDVELRCDPISGHTALYWYRQSLGQGLEFLIYFQGNSAPDKSGLPSDRFSAERTGGSVSTLTIQRTQQEDSAVYLCASSLGLTGTEYGYTFGSGTRLTVV.

This clonotype was observed a few times. Because the CDR3's place on the DNA is in doubt, the DNA is left out and the CDR3 is given as listed by TCRdb. The V call is TRBV28, the J call TRBJ2-5; the D call in the table, TRBD1, was not verified against the DNA. The CDR3 region is 15 residues in length, termini included. Germline lookup yields CDR1 MDHEN and CDR2 SYDVKM. The chain's CDR3 is CASSSGQGAPPTQYF.

This sequence joins TRBV25-1 and TRBJ2-2; TRBD1 agrees at 7 bases. Germline trimming cut 7 bases from V and 6 bases from J; bases unmatched to any gene: 5. The germline V gene encodes CDR1 MGHDK and CDR2 SYGVNS. The CDR3 runs 13 residues. The chain's CDR3 is CASTTGSAGELFF. As DNA, the CDR3 is TGTGCCAGCACGACAGGGTCGGCCGGGGAGCTGTTTTTT.

The chain joins TRBV4-1 to TRBJ1-1, with D perhaps TRBD1 (6 bases). The germline CDR1 and CDR2 sequences are MGHRA and YSYEKL. The CDR3 totals 17 residues. V lost 0 bases and J lost 5, with 19 bases in between. Here the CDR3 DNA reads TGCGCCAGCAGCCAAGATGCACAGGGAGGTTTGGGGACTGAAGCTTTCTTT. Protein: CASSQDAQGGLGTEAFF.

The chain joins TRBV7-9 to TRBJ1-1, with 12 bases aligning to TRBD1. Germline V gene lookup returns CDR1 SEHNR and CDR2 FQNEAQ (reference sequence). The CDR3 consists of 15 residues. V dropped 5 bases and J dropped 8; count of bases not matched to a gene: 9. The CDR3 is CASSPGTGGEAEAFF. CDR3 nucleotides: TGTGCCAGCAGCCCCGGGACAGGGGGCGAGGCCGAAGCTTTCTTT. The variable domain in full, with the rest retrieved from reference TRBV7-9 and TRBJ1-1, is DTGVSQNPRHKITKRGQNVTFRCDPISEHNRLYWYRQTLGQGPEFLTYFQNEAQLEKSRLLSDRFSAERPKGSFSTLEIQRTEQGDSAMYLCASSPGTGGEAEAFFGQGTRLTVV.

This clonotype was observed at least ten times. V usage is TRBV14 and J usage is TRBJ1-1, with TRBD1 matching 7 bases. The V and J ends lost 4 bases and 0 bases, in that order; junction bases with no gene match: 2. This CDR3 region has 14 residues. The V gene's germline CDR1 is SGHDN and CDR2 FVKESK. The CDR3 protein is CASSRRGMNTEAFF. In nucleotides, the CDR3 is TGTGCCAGCAGCCGCAGGGGGATGAACACTGAAGCTTTCTTT.

Many counts were recorded for this clonotype. The chain joins TRBV28 to TRBJ2-3; D could derive from TRBD1 or TRBD2 (5 bases each). The CDR3 loop spans 15 amino acids. V was clipped by 7 bases and J by 1 base, with 15 bases between them. Germline CDR1 MDHEN, CDR2 SYDVKM. The CDR3 nucleotides are TGTGCCAGCACCCGTGGTGGGGACGGCACAGATACGCAGTATTTT. This sequence encodes CASTRGGDGTDTQYF.

This clonotype was counted between two and nine times. The V and J genes are TRBV7-9 and TRBJ2-1; D is ambiguous. Trimming cost V 7 bases and J 2 bases, with 12 bases left between them. This CDR3 spans 14 amino acids. Germline-derived CDR1 and CDR2 are SEHNR and FQNEAQ (reference sequence). CDR3 sequence: CASIATEAYNEQFF. CDR3 DNA: TGTGCCAGCATCGCGACGGAAGCCTACAATGAGCAGTTCTTC.

This clonotype has at least ten counts. The chain uses TRBV3-1 and TRBJ2-2; 9 bases match TRBD1. Germline V CDR1 and CDR2: LGHDT, YNNKEL (reference sequence). This CDR3 has 14 residues. The junction had 5 bases not matched to a gene; V was cut back by 6 bases and J by 6 bases. The CDR3 DNA is TGTGCCAGCAGGGACAGGGGTTCCTCCGGGGAGCTGTTTTTT. Encoded protein: CASRDRGSSGELFF. The entire variable domain, with the rest obtained from reference TRBV3-1 and TRBJ2-2, is as follows: DTAVSQTPKYLVTQMGNDKSIKCEQNLGHDTMYWYKQDSKKFLKIMFSYNNKELIINETVPNRFSPKSPDKAHLNLHINSLELGDSAVYFCASRDRGSSGELFFGEGSRLTVL.

In this sample, this clonotype turned up many times. At one end, the junction sequence differs from germline, possibly due to a read error. The CDR3 loop is CASSQDLGRSGFNF. The CDR3, as DNA: TGTGCCAGCAGCCAAGATCTTGGGCGGTCGGGATTTAACTTC. V usage is TRBV3-1 and J usage is TRBJ2-7; maybe TRBD2 (5 bases). CDR1 is LGHDT and CDR2 is YNNKEL in the germline V gene (reference sequence). The CDR3 length is 14 residues.

This clonotype has at least ten counts. The chain recombines TRBV3-1 with TRBJ2-7; 10 nucleotides match TRBD2. Germline V gene lookup returns CDR1 LGHDT and CDR2 YNNKEL (reference sequence). Trimming at V came to 0 bases and at J to 7 bases, leaving 9 bases not matched to a gene. The CDR3 covers 16 residues. The CDR3 nucleotides read TGTGCCAGCAGCCAAGATCCCCTAGCGGGAGAGGGAGAGCAGTACTTC. The encoded protein is CASSQDPLAGEGEQYF.

This clonotype showed up many times. The V call is TRBV7-9, the J call TRBJ1-5, with D hard to call. The germline V gene has CDR1 SEHNR and CDR2 FQNEAQ (reference sequence). This CDR3 has 15 residues. Trimming stripped 5 bases from V and 6 bases from J, with 17 bases between. The CDR3 loop is CASSNRSGPGQPQHF. The CDR3, as DNA: TGTGCCAGCAGCAATCGGTCGGGCCCGGGTCAGCCCCAGCATTTT.

This clonotype appeared many times. The rearrangement links TRBV4-1 to TRBJ2-1, with 12 bases aligning to TRBD2. Germline-derived CDR1 and CDR2 are MGHRA and YSYEKL. This CDR3 region has 16 residues. V gave up 3 bases and J gave up 6 bases; unmatched junction bases: 6. This CDR3 is CASSHLAGGEFNEQFF. The DNA for the CDR3 is TGCGCCAGCAGCCATCTAGCGGGAGGGGAATTCAATGAGCAGTTCTTC.

This clonotype was observed many times. The chain links TRBV20-1 to TRBJ1-2, with 10 bases fitting TRBD1. Germline CDR1 is DFQATT and CDR2 is SNEGSKA (reference sequence). Trimming cost V 3 bases and J 6 bases; bases outside gene matches: 4. The CDR3 has 13 amino acids. CDR3 nucleotides: TGCAGTGCTAGCGGGACAGGGGAGGATGGCTACACCTTC. Protein product: CSASGTGEDGYTF.

At least ten counts were recorded for this clonotype. The genes are TRBV5-1 and TRBJ1-1; 10 nucleotides align to TRBD1. CDR1 SGHRS and CDR2 YFSETQ come from the germline V gene. The J segment lost 4 bases and the V segment lost 2 bases, leaving 5 bases of the junction unmatched. This CDR3 is 15 amino acids long. Here the CDR3 reads CASSFSRDRGTEAFF. The CDR3 coding sequence is TGCGCCAGCAGCTTCTCCCGGGACAGGGGCACTGAAGCTTTCTTT.

At least ten counts were recorded for this clonotype. This sequence joins TRBV3-1 and TRBJ2-3; D assignment may be TRBD1 or TRBD2 (5 bases each). Germline lookup yields CDR1 LGHDT and CDR2 YNNKEL (reference sequence). V was pared by 1 base and J by 2 bases, with 13 bases between. This CDR3 spans 16 amino acids. The CDR3 nucleotides read TGTGCCAGCAGCCAAGGGGGGAACTATCCCACAGATACGCAGTATTTT. It translates to CASSQGGNYPTDTQYF.

At least ten counts were recorded for this clonotype. The genes are TRBV6-4 and TRBJ2-2, with D possibly being TRBD1 (6 bases). Germline-derived CDR1 and CDR2 are MRHNA and SNTAGT. The CDR3 contains 14 residues. V was pared by 5 bases and J by 5 bases, with 12 bases between. CDR3 in amino acids: CASSIRGATGELFF. CDR3 bases: TGTGCCAGCAGTATCAGGGGCGCTACCGGGGAGCTGTTTTTT.

V gene TRBV6-2 or TRBV6-3 combines with J gene TRBJ2-3; TRBD2 might be the D (6 bases). V was cut by 4 bases and J by 14 bases, with 13 bases left in between. Germline assignment: CDR1 MNHEY and CDR2 SVGEGT. The CDR3 totals 11 residues. The CDR3 sequence: CASSFPGDPYF. The CDR3 coding sequence is TGTGCCAGCAGTTTTCCGGGAGATCCGTATTTT.

This clonotype showed up many times. The gene calls are TRBV5-1 and TRBJ2-7; D remains unclear. CDR1 SGHRS and CDR2 YFSETQ come from the germline V gene. The CDR3 totals 11 residues. V shed 2 bases and J shed 7 bases, with 7 bases lying between them. This CDR3 is CASSFQEEQYF. CDR3 nucleotide sequence: TGCGCCAGCAGCTTTCAAGAGGAGCAGTACTTC.

In this sample, this clonotype turned up many times. The chain links TRBV12-3 or TRBV12-4 to TRBJ1-2; 7 bases map to TRBD1. J lost 4 bases, V lost 2 bases, and 10 bases had no gene match. There are 16 residues in the CDR3. The DNA for the CDR3 is TGTGCCAGCAGTTTAAGGGGAGTGGGACAGACCTATGGCTACACCTTC. This sequence encodes CASSLRGVGQTYGYTF.

The sample holds many counts of this clonotype. The chain combines TRBV15 with TRBJ2-7, with D unresolved. Germline CDR1 LNHNV, CDR2 YYDKDF (reference sequence). Trimming took off 5 bases at V and 0 bases at J, with 17 bases between the two ends. The CDR3 loop spans 16 amino acids. This chain's CDR3 is CATSLERGTSSYEQYF. In DNA form, the CDR3 reads TGTGCCACCAGCCTCGAGCGTGGTACGAGCTCCTACGAGCAGTACTTC.